Each of the 24 T cell receptor beta chains below was sequenced from the same sample in a study of cytomegalovirus exposure and HLA in healthy donors. Primers for the PCR totalled 60 Vbeta and 13 Jbeta. Clones were read by immunoSEQ multiplex PCR, and TCRdb kept only the in-frame ones, dropping some. The sample carries 150,000 to 200,000 clones, approximately 76% recorded once. Sequences were obtained from PBMCs. The receptors were gathered from a female donor in good health and CMV-seronegative.

This clone was detected only a few times. The chain carries TRBV4-1 and TRBJ1-2; D unresolved. Germline CDR1 and CDR2: MGHRA and YSYEKL. CDR3 length equals 14 residues. V lost 4 bases and J 5 bases, leaving 14 bases between the germline ends. As DNA, the CDR3 is TGCGCCAGCAGCCCTTTATTTCGCGCGTATGGCTACACCTTC. As protein: CASSPLFRAYGYTF.

The genes are TRBV5-1 and TRBJ2-3; D is perhaps TRBD2 (6 bases). The germline V gene encodes CDR1 SGHRS and CDR2 YFSETQ. V gave up 4 bases and J gave up 5 bases, with 17 bases separating them. The CDR3 consists of 15 residues. CDR3 residues: CASSRGTSILDTQYF. CDR3 DNA: TGCGCCAGCAGCCGCGGGACTTCTATTTTAGATACGCAGTATTTT.

The chain combines TRBV2 with TRBJ2-3; tentative D call: TRBD2 (6 bases). This CDR3 spans 16 amino acids. CDR1 is SNHLY and CDR2 is FYNNEI in the germline V gene. V lost 1 base and J 0 bases, leaving 11 bases between the germline ends. The CDR3 DNA follows: TGTGCCAGCAGTGAAGGTGTAGCGGCTAGCACAGATACGCAGTATTTT. This gives the protein CASSEGVAASTDTQYF.

In this sample, this clone turned up once. The V and J genes are TRBV9 and TRBJ2-1; 8 nucleotides align to TRBD2. The J segment lost 4 bases and the V segment lost 3 bases, leaving 9 bases of the junction unmatched. The germline V gene encodes CDR1 SGDLS and CDR2 YYNGEE. The CDR3 sequence is 16 residues long. CDR3 loop: CASSDPAGGIYNEQFF. CDR3 nucleotides: TGTGCCAGCAGCGACCCCGCGGGGGGAATTTACAATGAGCAGTTCTTC.

The V call is TRBV30, the J call TRBJ1-2; possible D gene TRBD1, 6 bases. There are 13 residues in the CDR3. Trimming took off 1 base at V and 4 bases at J, with 10 bases between the two ends. The germline V gene has CDR1 GTSNPN and CDR2 SVGIG (reference sequence). The DNA of the CDR3 is TGTGCCTGGAGTGCGGGGGGCGGCTATGGCTACACCTTC. Translating gives CAWSAGGGYGYTF. Full variable domain (outside the CDR3, taken from reference TRBV30 and TRBJ1-2): SQTIHQWPATLVQPVGSPLSLECTVEGTSNPNLYWYRQAAGRGLQLLFYSVGIGQISSEVPQNLSASRPQDRQFILSSKKLLLSDSGFYLCAWSAGGGYGYTFGSGTRLTVV.

The chain carries TRBV6-1 and TRBJ1-6; D gene ambiguous. CDR3 length: 14 amino acids. V lost 4 bases to trimming and J lost 11 bases, with 15 bases between them. CDR1 MNHNS and CDR2 SASEGT come from the germline V gene. CDR3 protein: CASSVAQVLAPLHF. The DNA for the CDR3 is TGTGCCAGCAGTGTAGCGCAGGTCCTTGCACCCCTCCACTTT.

The gene calls are TRBV5-6 and TRBJ2-5; unclear D gene. V lost 1 base and J 1 base, leaving 5 bases between the germline ends. Germline CDR1 SGHDT, CDR2 YYEEEE. CDR3 length equals 13 residues. The CDR3 reads CASSLSFQETQYF. The CDR3 coding sequence is TGTGCCAGCAGCTTGTCATTCCAAGAGACCCAGTACTTC.

Concerning this clone itself: The junction departs from the called germline gene at one end, perhaps through a read error. The rearrangement uses TRBV7-9 and TRBJ2-1, with D perhaps TRBD2 (5 bases). The CDR3 has 14 amino acids. In germline, CDR1 is SEHNR, CDR2 FQNEAQ (reference sequence). In DNA, the CDR3 is TGCGCCAGCAGCTTAAGAGGGCGAATCTATGAGCAGTTCTTC. Amino acid sequence: CASSLRGRIYEQFF. The variable domain in full, completed from reference TRBV7-9 and TRBJ2-1, reads DTGVSQNPRHKITKRGQNVTFRCDPISEHNRLYWYRQTLGQGPEFLTYFQNEAQLEKSRLLSDRFSAERPKGSFSTLEIQRTEQGDSAMYLCASSLRGRIYEQFFGPGTRLTVL.

The chain is built from TRBV27 and TRBJ2-2, with a tentative D call TRBD2 (6 bases). The V end was cut by 3 bases, the J end by 5 bases, with 13 bases between. The CDR3 is 15 amino acids. Germline V lookup: CDR1 MNHEY, CDR2 SMNVEV (reference sequence). CDR3 protein: CASSLGGSRTGELFF. The CDR3 nucleotides are TGTGCCAGCAGTTTGGGGGGATCACGGACCGGGGAGCTGTTTTTT.

V and J are TRBV10-1 and TRBJ2-7; the D gene is possibly TRBD2 (6 bases). Trimming stripped 5 bases from V and 0 bases from J, with 8 bases between. CDR3 length: 13 amino acids. CDR1 and CDR2 (germline): WNHNN, SYGVQD (reference sequence). In DNA form, the CDR3 reads TGCGCCAGCAGTAGCGGGTACTCCTACGAGCAGTACTTC. As protein: CASSSGYSYEQYF.

The chain combines TRBV30 with TRBJ2-2; TRBD2 is a possible D gene (5 bases). The germline gives CDR1 GTSNPN, CDR2 SVGIG (reference sequence). The V end was cut by 3 bases, the J end by 4 bases, with 12 bases between. The CDR3 is made up of 14 amino acids. CDR3 nucleotide sequence: TGTGCCTGGAGGCGGTTAGCGAGCACCGGGGAGCTGTTTTTT. Amino acid sequence: CAWRRLASTGELFF.

J is TRBJ1-2 and V is TRBV5-1; 10 nucleotides agree with TRBD1. The CDR3 totals 13 residues. Unmatched junction bases numbered 5, after V lost 4 bases and J lost 8 bases. The V gene's germline CDR1 is SGHRS and CDR2 YFSETQ. For the CDR3, the DNA is TGCGCCAGCAGCGTAGACAGGGGGCAAGGCTACACCTTC. Translating gives CASSVDRGQGYTF.

V gene TRBV9 combines with J gene TRBJ2-1, with 9 bases identical to TRBD2. The germline gives CDR1 SGDLS, CDR2 YYNGEE. The CDR3 has 14 amino acids. V was clipped by 2 bases and J by 7 bases; unmatched bases: 4. The CDR3 loop is CASSVPSGKNEQFF. The CDR3 DNA reads as TGTGCCAGCAGCGTGCCTAGCGGGAAGAATGAGCAGTTCTTC.

This rearrangement joins TRBV29-1 to TRBJ2-7; 8 nucleotides agree with TRBD2. The length of the CDR3 is 14 residues. CDR1 is SQVTM and CDR2 is ANQGSEA in the germline V gene. V gave up 4 bases and J gave up 2 bases; unmatched junction bases: 7. CDR3 residues: CSVVVRGATYEQYF. The CDR3 DNA sequence: TGCAGCGTTGTCGTGCGGGGGGCGACCTACGAGCAGTACTTC.

This chain connects TRBV30 to TRBJ2-3; perhaps TRBD2 as D (5 bases). The germline V and J ends were trimmed by 2 bases and 0 bases, with 15 bases remaining between them. The CDR3 totals 16 residues. Germline V gene data show CDR1 as GTSNPN and CDR2 as SVGIG (reference sequence). This chain's CDR3 is CAWSSRTSRSTDTQYF. Here the CDR3 DNA reads TGTGCCTGGAGTAGTCGGACTTCCAGGAGCACAGATACGCAGTATTTT. Drawing the rest from reference TRBV30 and TRBJ2-3, the complete variable domain is SQTIHQWPATLVQPVGSPLSLECTVEGTSNPNLYWYRQAAGRGLQLLFYSVGIGQISSEVPQNLSASRPQDRQFILSSKKLLLSDSGFYLCAWSSRTSRSTDTQYFGPGTRLTVL.

This clone was detected only once. The chain employs TRBV5-1 and TRBJ1-4; tentative D call: TRBD1 (6 bases). The germline CDR1 and CDR2 sequences are SGHRS and YFSETQ. This CDR3 comprises 14 residues. Deletions cut 4 bases from V and 8 bases from J, with 15 bases between. The CDR3 is CASSVAGAGEKLFF. The DNA for the CDR3 is TGCGCCAGCAGCGTTGCAGGGGCTGGGGAAAAACTGTTTTTT.

The chain uses TRBV29-1 and TRBJ1-1, with 7 bases lining up with TRBD1. V lost 7 bases to trimming and J lost 0 bases; unmatched junction nucleotides: 5. Germline CDR1 SQVTM, CDR2 ANQGSEA. CDR3 length: 13 residues. CDR3 sequence: CSGAGQLNTEAFF. The CDR3 DNA sequence: TGCAGCGGGGCGGGACAGTTGAACACTGAAGCTTTCTTT.

V is TRBV5-1 and J is TRBJ1-4, with 8 bases lining up with TRBD1. Germline trimming cut 2 bases from V and 7 bases from J; bases unmatched to any gene: 7. CDR3 length equals 15 residues. Germline values: CDR1 SGHRS, CDR2 YFSETQ. The CDR3 loop reads CASSFVGTGGEKLFF. CDR3 DNA: TGCGCCAGCAGCTTCGTCGGGACAGGAGGTGAAAAACTGTTTTTT.

V gene TRBV7-8 combines with J gene TRBJ1-5; TRBD1 matches at 10 bases. CDR1 is SGHVS and CDR2 is FQNEAQ in the germline V gene. The CDR3 extends over 17 amino acids. J gave up 0 bases and V 5 bases, and 7 bases lay outside the gene matches. CDR3 sequence (DNA): TGTGCCAGCAGCGCCGGGACAGGGGTCTATAGCAATCAGCCCCAGCATTTT. This sequence encodes CASSAGTGVYSNQPQHF.

This clone appeared a single time. V is TRBV7-3 and J is TRBJ1-1; 9 bases fit TRBD1. Germline CDR1 and CDR2: SGHTA and FQGTGA. The CDR3 spans 16 residues. The junction had 13 bases not matched to a gene; V was cut back by 4 bases and J by 7 bases. The CDR3 DNA is TGTGCCAGCAGCTCTACCCGACAGGGGGTTCGGATTGAAGCTTTCTTT. This encodes CASSSTRQGVRIEAFF.

The genes are TRBV25-1 and TRBJ2-5, with 9 bases matching TRBD1. Germline V gene lookup returns CDR1 MGHDK and CDR2 SYGVNS. The CDR3 sequence is 13 residues long. The V segment lost 2 bases and the J segment 5 bases; nucleotides outside the gene matches: 0. CDR3 region: CASSEDRGETQYF. The DNA for the CDR3 is TGTGCCAGCAGTGAAGACAGGGGGGAGACCCAGTACTTC.

The chain couples TRBV20-1 to TRBJ1-2; D is undetermined. The germline V gene encodes CDR1 DFQATT and CDR2 SNEGSKA (reference sequence). This CDR3 is 11 amino acids long. The V and J ends lost 3 bases and 3 bases respectively, with 5 bases between them. This CDR3 is CSARRDYGYTF. In DNA form, the CDR3 reads TGCAGTGCTAGGCGGGACTATGGCTACACCTTC.

The V call is TRBV5-8, the J call TRBJ2-7; TRBD1 matches at 7 bases. The V and J ends lost 4 bases and 5 bases, in that order; junction bases with no gene match: 12. Per germline, CDR1 SGHTS and CDR2 YDEGEE. The CDR3 runs 15 residues. CDR3 loop: CASSPGTVLPHEQYF. The CDR3, as DNA: TGTGCCAGCAGCCCAGGGACAGTCTTGCCCCACGAGCAGTACTTC.

This clone was counted a few times. The chain uses TRBV18 and TRBJ1-1; D is ambiguous. V was clipped by 3 bases and J by 1 base, with 6 bases between them. Germline CDR1 reads KGHSH; CDR2 reads LQKENI. The CDR3 loop spans 13 amino acids. The CDR3 DNA sequence: TGTGCCAGCTCACCGGCGGGGAACACTGAAGCTTTCTTT. This codes for CASSPAGNTEAFF.